The following is a TCR beta chain sequence with its context. Its antigen remains unidentified. No qualities accompany the bases; no much larger clone lies one base away. Libraries were prepared through 5' RACE. Instrument on record: Illumina HiSeq 2000. Template switching introduced a universal primer binding site; the final cDNA contained a unique molecular identifier, enabling accurate counting of TCR cDNA molecules. Specific primers in the conserved constant-segment region were used to synthesize first-strand cDNA for the TCR alpha and beta chains. To control for contamination, every cDNA library carried two barcodes: a SMART-Mk sample barcode plus Illumina barcodes. TruSeq adapter sequences, together with Illumina sample barcodes, were added in two successive PCR steps. The TCR alpha and beta cDNA libraries were sequenced on the Illumina HiSeq platform using custom primers. Per the authors' processing: Raw reads were processed with MiGEC to extract unique molecular identifiers, and MiXCR was used to determine CDR3 positions. Recombination models were inferred per individual with the repgenHMM and IGoR tools using an EM algorithm. Shared clonotype analysis was performed with the tcR package in R, normalizing sharing by the product of cloneset sizes. To study raw recombination without the effects of thymic and clonal selection, out-of-frame nonproductive sequences were analyzed. TCRdb handled the public reads itself, with Q25 trimming in fastp and clone calling in MiXCR, and kept productive beta chains. Each entry is one CDR3 protein sequence, shown with its most common DNA and genes. The V and J calls come from TCRdb's annotation, not from the publication. A total of 1.5 million to 2 million distinct CDR3 sequences appear in this sample, roughly a third of them only once. The top ten constitute about 0.3% of the sample.

The data originate from a study of identical twins (dated by TCRdb to between 2015 and 2016). Describing the broader study: TCR alpha and beta repertoires from monozygotic twins, unrelated adults of various ages and cord blood were deep-sequenced to test whether fetal clonotypes persist. To rule out contamination, replicate twin experiments were performed at different times with different library preparation protocols.

The study at large found these results: Abundant cord blood beta clonotypes had fewer insertions, young adult naive repertoires showed a similar but weaker trend, and memory repertoires showed no such trend. Zero-insertion analyses could be partly confounded by invariant T cells such as MAIT and iNKT, though diverse VJ usage argued against such confounding for most clonotypes. Compared with coincidental sharing between unrelated individuals, out-of-frame TCR alpha sequences shared between twins showed an excess of sequences with low generation probability. The excess sharing between twins in beta out-of-frame sequences was weaker because fewer shared sequences reduced the signal-to-noise ratio. Because the same donors could not be followed over many years, the conclusions depended on cross-sectional statistical analysis. Out-of-frame TCR alpha sharing in monozygotic twins was systematically underestimated by recombination models, whereas sharing between unrelated individuals was in agreement with the recombination models.

Every donor in the study was a healthy Caucasian. CDR1 and CDR2 (SNHLY, FYNNEI) derive from the germline V gene. From the cysteine up to the phenylalanine, the CDR3 has a length of 15 residues. Only the CDR3 portion is preserved as DNA: 45 bases, with reading frame beginning at the first base. V loses 6 bases of germline sequence and J loses 0 bases, and the interval between the two ends is 11 bases. This TCR came from a newborn girl in good health. The sample was cord blood. The V and J segments used are TRBV2 and TRBJ2-2; a weak D assignment points to TRBD2 (5 bases agree). This receptor carries the CDR3 CASRLDLANTGELFF. The sequenced DNA is TGTGCCAGCAGGCTGGACTTAGCGAACACCGGGGAGCTGTTTTTT.